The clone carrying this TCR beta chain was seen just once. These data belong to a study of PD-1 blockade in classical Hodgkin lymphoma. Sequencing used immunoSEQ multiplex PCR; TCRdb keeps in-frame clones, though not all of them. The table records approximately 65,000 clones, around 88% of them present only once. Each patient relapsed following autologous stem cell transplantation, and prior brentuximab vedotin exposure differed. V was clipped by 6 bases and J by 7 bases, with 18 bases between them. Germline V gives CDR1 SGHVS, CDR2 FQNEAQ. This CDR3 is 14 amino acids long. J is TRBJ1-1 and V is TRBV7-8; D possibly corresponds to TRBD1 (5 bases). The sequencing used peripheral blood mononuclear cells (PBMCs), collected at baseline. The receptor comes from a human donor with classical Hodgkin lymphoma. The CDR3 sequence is CASSHTGDSREAFF. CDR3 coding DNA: TGTGCCAGCAGTCACACGGGAGACAGTCGTGAAGCTTTCTTT.